This TCR beta chain originates from a study of patients and donors after allogeneic stem cell transplantation. TCRdb ran MiXCR on the RT-PCR reads and lists one entry per CDR3 protein. The sample shows 920,000 or so distinct CDR3 sequences, 15% to 20% of them seen only once. V lost 7 bases to trimming and J lost 1 base, with 20 bases between them. The V gene's germline CDR1 is SGHDT and CDR2 YYEEEE. This CDR3 contains 16 residues. This sequence joins TRBV5-6 and TRBJ1-1; a possible D gene is TRBD1 (5 bases). Sequences were obtained from blood, either unsorted or a sorted T cell fraction (not recorded which). This receptor was taken from a human donor who was either an allogeneic HSCT recipient or a stem cell or donor lymphocyte infusion donor (not recorded which). It is not recorded whose cells these are; they may come from a transplant donor. DNA of the CDR3: TGTGCCAGCCACTTACCAGGGCGTAAGGGGAACACTGAAGCTTTCTTT. Translation: CASHLPGRKGNTEAFF.